This T cell receptor beta chain was sequenced in a study of blood T cell repertoires in COVID-19. Germline CDR1 and CDR2: SGHRS and YFSETQ. The CDR3 has 15 residues. The V segment lost 3 bases and the J segment 3 bases; nucleotides outside the gene matches: 3. The table came from immunoSEQ multiplex PCR; TCRdb's copy has only in-frame clones and leaves some out. In the table there are just under 50,000 clones, about 82% of which are singletons. The specimen was peripheral blood. V gene TRBV5-1 combines with J gene TRBJ2-1; TRBD2 matches 10 bases. The origin of this receptor is a human donor in a cohort sampled during active COVID-19. The CDR3 is CASSSRTSGYNEQFF. The CDR3, as DNA: TGCGCCAGCAGCTCCCGGACTAGCGGCTACAATGAGCAGTTCTTC.